The rows below give T cell receptor beta chains drawn from one sample of a study of sequential checkpoint blockade in melanoma. The protocol was immunoSEQ multiplex PCR, while the TCRdb copy is restricted to in-frame clones and leaves out a portion. Seen here are about 6,900 clones, around 82% observed once, and the top ten hold just under 7.5%. The specimen was CD8+ T cells sorted from blood (inferred from file names), collected from a patient given nivolumab and ipilimumab in sequence. These receptor sequences come from a human donor with melanoma. The conserved cysteine and the conserved F or W are not part of the CDR3 here. D genes are given only for firm matches. Not every row has a clone size; where given, it reads once, few, many or a size class.

j_call v_call d_call clone_size cdr3_aa
TRBJ2-5 TRBV9 . . ASSVIGGQETQY
TRBJ2-7 TRBV4-1 TRBD1 few ASSLGTGPSYEQY
TRBJ2-7 TRBV28 . . ASSSSIPPYEQY
TRBJ2-5 TRBV4-1 . . ASSQMPGTQETQY
TRBJ1-1 TRBV29-1 TRBD1 . SVRQGTEAF
TRBJ2-1 TRBV27 TRBD2 . ASSLLAGGYEQF
TRBJ2-1 TRBV7-6 TRBD2 . ASSLSGRINEQF
TRBJ2-7 TRBV5-4 TRBD2 . ASSLTGGGDEQY
TRBJ2-7 TRBV29-1 . . SVGFQVRGEQY
TRBJ2-1 TRBV10-1 . . ASSRDLNLPNEQF
TRBJ2-1 TRBV4-3 TRBD2 few ASSPGTSGRRQF
TRBJ2-7 TRBV4-1 . . ASSQVGLFYEQY
TRBJ1-1 TRBV9 . . ASSRTGNTEAF
TRBJ1-5 TRBV28 TRBD1 . ASSLGTVNQPQH
TRBJ1-2 TRBV9 . once ASSVQGYYGYT
TRBJ2-1 TRBV5-1 TRBD2 few ASSLGGGSVYNEQF
TRBJ2-7 TRBV28 . . ASSLNNYYEQY
TRBJ1-2 TRBV18 . . ASSPPGQFLLYGYT
TRBJ2-1 TRBV29-1 . . SVALAVSYNEQF
TRBJ1-4 TRBV7-2 . few ASSLYGGAGRGQEKLF
TRBJ2-7 TRBV18 TRBD2 . ASSPRASGSKEQY
TRBJ2-5 TRBV10-2 . few ASHNSGGRETQY
TRBJ2-1 TRBV4-1 TRBD2 . ASSQVRTSGYSYNEQF
TRBJ2-7 TRBV7-9 TRBD2 . ASSSPGLALNEQY
TRBJ2-1 TRBV9 TRBD2 few ASSLGGGTNEQF
TRBJ2-2 TRBV11-3 . . ASSSRVGGELF
TRBJ1-2 TRBV5-3 TRBD1 . ASRIGQGEGYT
TRBJ2-1 TRBV19 . . ASSMIRGAYNEQF